A selection of T cell receptor beta chains follows, all from one sample in a study of blood T cell repertoires in COVID-19. Here immunoSEQ multiplex PCR was the method, and the copy in TCRdb shows in-frame clones only, minus some. The data show 220,000 or so clones, 88% seen once. Sequencing was done on a sample of PBMCs or T cells enriched from blood (not recorded which). The source of these receptors is a woman between 50 and 59 years old with acute COVID-19. Each CDR3 is given with its conserved first and last residue. Each record gives: V gene, D gene, J gene, CDR3 DNA, CDR3 protein. A D gene is named only where the DNA matches it firmly.

TRBV21-1	NA	TRBJ2-1	TGTGCCAGCAGCCTCCTCCGGACAGGGGATAATGAGCAGTTCTTC	CASSLLRTGDNEQFF
TRBV27	TRBD2	TRBJ2-7	TGTGCCAGCACCCGGAGGGGACTAGCGGGGAGAAGGGGGATGGACGAGCAGTACTTC	CASTRRGLAGRRGMDEQYF
TRBV14	NA	TRBJ2-5	TGTGCCAGCAGCCAAGATTGGGGCACCGAGACCCAGTACTTC	CASSQDWGTETQYF
TRBV19	TRBD1	TRBJ2-5	TGTGCCAGTAGTAGGTGGGACAGGGGTACCGCTTCAGGACTAGAGGACCCCCAAGAGACCCAGTACTTC	CASSRWDRGTASGLEDPQETQYF
TRBV27	TRBD1	TRBJ1-2	TGTGCCAGCACCTCGACAGGGGCTAACTATGGCTACACCTTC	CASTSTGANYGYTF
TRBV9	NA	TRBJ2-7	TGTGCCAGCAGCGTAACGGCAGGGCACGAGCAGTACTTC	CASSVTAGHEQYF
TRBV15	NA	TRBJ2-7	TGTGCCACCAGCGCCGGGGCGGGGGCCCCCTACGAGCAGTACTTC	CATSAGAGAPYEQYF
TRBV3-1/TRBV3-2	TRBD1	TRBJ1-5	TGTGCCAGCAGTCCGACAGGGCTGGATCAGCCCCAGCATTTT	CASSPTGLDQPQHF
TRBV28	TRBD1	TRBJ2-7	TGTGCCAGCAGCCTGGGACAGAGCTACGAGCAGTACTTC	CASSLGQSYEQYF
TRBV19	NA	TRBJ2-1	TGTGCCACTGAAGCCCAGGGGTACAATGAGCAGTTCTTC	CATEAQGYNEQFF
TRBV4-2	TRBD1	TRBJ1-2	TGTGCCAGCAGCTCCCCGGGACAGGGTCGCAGGACGTATGGCTACACCTTC	CASSSPGQGRRTYGYTF
TRBV9	NA	TRBJ2-1	TGTGCCAGCAGCCCACCGGTCCGGAGCGATGAGCAGTTCTTC	CASSPPVRSDEQFF
TRBV7-9	TRBD1	TRBJ2-5	TGTGCCAGCAGCTTAGAAGGGTTCAGGGGGCCCCAAGAGACCCAGTACTTC	CASSLEGFRGPQETQYF
TRBV27	TRBD2	TRBJ2-7	TGTGCCAGCAGTCCCTACCAATTCCAGCTAGCGGGAAGGCAGCGCGAGCAGTACTTC	CASSPYQFQLAGRQREQYF
TRBV4-1	TRBD1	TRBJ2-2	TGCGCCAGTTCACAGGGGGGAGTCAGTTCGTGGGGCGCCGGGGAGCTGTTTTTT	CASSQGGVSSWGAGELFF